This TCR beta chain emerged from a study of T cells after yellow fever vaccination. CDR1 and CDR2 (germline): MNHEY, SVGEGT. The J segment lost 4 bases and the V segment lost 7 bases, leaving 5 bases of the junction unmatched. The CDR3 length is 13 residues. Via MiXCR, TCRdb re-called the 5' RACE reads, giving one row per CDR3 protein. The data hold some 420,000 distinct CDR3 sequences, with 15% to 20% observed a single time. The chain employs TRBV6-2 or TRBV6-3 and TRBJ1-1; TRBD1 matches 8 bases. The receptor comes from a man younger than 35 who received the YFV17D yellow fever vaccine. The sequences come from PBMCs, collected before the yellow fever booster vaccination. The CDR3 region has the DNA TGTGCCAGCACTCGACAGGGGATCACTGAAGCTTTCTTT. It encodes CASTRQGITEAFF.